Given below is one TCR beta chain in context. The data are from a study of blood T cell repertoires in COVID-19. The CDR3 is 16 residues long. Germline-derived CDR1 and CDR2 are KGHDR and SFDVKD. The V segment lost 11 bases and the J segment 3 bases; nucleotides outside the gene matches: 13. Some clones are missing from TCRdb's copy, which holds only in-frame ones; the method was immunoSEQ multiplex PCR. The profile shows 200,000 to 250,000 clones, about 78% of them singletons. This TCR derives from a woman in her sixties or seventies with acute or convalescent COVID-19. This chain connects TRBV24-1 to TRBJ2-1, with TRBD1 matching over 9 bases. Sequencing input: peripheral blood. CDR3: CAIGPAGTGYYNEQFF. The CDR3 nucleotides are TGTGCCATCGGACCCGCCGGGACAGGGTACTACAATGAGCAGTTCTTC.